One T cell receptor beta chain is described in this entry. No antigen is known for it. Sequencing used immunoSEQ multiplex PCR; TCRdb keeps in-frame clones, though not all of them. Here the sample spans around 100,000 clones, roughly 86% being singletons. Germline V gene data show CDR1 as LNHNV and CDR2 as YYDKDF (reference sequence). The CDR3 totals 16 residues. The germline V and J ends were trimmed by 0 bases and 10 bases, with 19 bases remaining between them. The data are from a study of T cells in localized non-small cell lung cancer. General study results and limits: Because only a single region of the tumor was sequenced, heterogeneity remains possible.

The source was peripheral blood, collected before any cancer treatment. The rearrangement uses TRBV15 and TRBJ1-5; D is ambiguous. This receptor was identified in a man aged 35 to 70 with stage I squamous cell lung carcinoma. CDR3 in DNA: TGTGCCACCAGCAGAGAACGAGGACTCTCCAGCGGCCCCCAGCATTTT. Translating gives CATSRERGLSSGPQHF.